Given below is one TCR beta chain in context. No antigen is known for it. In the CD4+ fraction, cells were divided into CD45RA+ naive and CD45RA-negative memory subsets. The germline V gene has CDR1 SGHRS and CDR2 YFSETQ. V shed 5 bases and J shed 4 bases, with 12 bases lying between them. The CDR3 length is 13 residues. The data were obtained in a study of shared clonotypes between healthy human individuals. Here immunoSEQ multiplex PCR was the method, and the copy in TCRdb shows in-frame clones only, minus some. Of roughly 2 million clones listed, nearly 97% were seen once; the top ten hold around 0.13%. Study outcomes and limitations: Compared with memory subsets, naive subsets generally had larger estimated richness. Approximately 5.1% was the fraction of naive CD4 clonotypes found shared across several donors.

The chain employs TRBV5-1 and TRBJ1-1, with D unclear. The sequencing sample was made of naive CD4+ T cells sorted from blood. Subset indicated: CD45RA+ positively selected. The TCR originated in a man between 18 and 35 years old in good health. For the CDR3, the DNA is TGCGCCAGCAGTCCCCTTCGGGCCACTGAAGCTTTCTTT. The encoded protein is CASSPLRATEAFF.